The 23 T cell receptor beta chains given below trace back to one sample, sequenced in a study of post-analysis software for immune sequencing data. Each TCR beta cDNA library carried unique molecular identifiers. Via MiXCR, TCRdb re-called the PCR reads, giving one row per CDR3 protein. In the table there are about 500,000 distinct CDR3 sequences, 40% to 55% of which are singletons. These TCRs are of unknown antigen specificity. The study, taken as a whole, reports: Roughly 5 TRBV segments occurring more often in patients than controls included TRBV5-6, TRBV5-1 and TRBV20-1.

Material: blood. These receptors were collected from a girl aged 5 to 17 with multiple sclerosis.

This clonotype showed up just once. This chain connects TRBV6-5 to TRBJ2-5, with D possibly TRBD1 on 5 matching bases. V was pared by 5 bases and J by 11 bases, with 24 bases between. The CDR3 is 15 amino acids. Germline assignment: CDR1 MNHEY and CDR2 SVGAGI. CDR3 bases: TGTGCCAGCAGTCCCGGCTCTGGGGCAAACAATGAGCAGTACTTC. It translates to CASSPGSGANNEQYF.

This clonotype was detected only a few times. At one end, the junction sequence differs from germline, possibly due to a read error. The chain couples TRBV7-7 to TRBJ2-1; the match to TRBD2 covers 11 bases. Germline loops: CDR1 SSHAT, CDR2 FNYEAQ (reference sequence). The CDR3 sequence is 14 residues long. The CDR3 DNA follows: TGTGCTAGCAGCGCAGGGACTAGCGGCAATGAGCAGTTCTTC. Its protein is CASSAGTSGNEQFF.

This clonotype came up a few times. This chain links TRBV7-2 with TRBJ1-5; TRBD1 aligns across 8 bases. The CDR3 consists of 16 residues. V gave up 5 bases and J gave up 6 bases; unmatched junction bases: 12. The germline V gene has CDR1 SGHTA and CDR2 FQGNSA. The chain's CDR3 is CASSTRTGRAGQPQHF. The CDR3 nucleotides are TGTGCCAGCAGCACTCGGACAGGGAGGGCGGGTCAGCCCCAGCATTTT.

This chain links TRBV24-1 with TRBJ2-5; TRBD1 is a possible D gene (7 bases). The CDR3 loop spans 15 amino acids. The germline V gene encodes CDR1 KGHDR and CDR2 SFDVKD. Trimming took 4 bases from V and 2 from J, leaving 13 bases between them. CDR3 protein: CATSDGGTVQETQYF. As DNA, the CDR3 is TGTGCCACCAGTGACGGAGGGACAGTACAAGAGACCCAGTACTTC.

This rearrangement joins TRBV2 to TRBJ2-7; 7 bases map to TRBD1. The CDR3 has 14 amino acids. Germline CDR1 reads SNHLY; CDR2 reads FYNNEI. The V segment lost 3 bases and the J segment 1 base; nucleotides outside the gene matches: 3. In DNA form, the CDR3 reads TGTGCCAGCAGTGACGGGACAGCTTCCTACGAGCAGTACTTC. It translates to CASSDGTASYEQYF.

V gene TRBV6-1 combines with J gene TRBJ2-7; D remains ambiguous. V lost 7 bases and J 4 bases, leaving 11 bases between the germline ends. The CDR3 totals 12 residues. CDR1 is MNHNS, CDR2 SASEGT, per germline. The DNA for the CDR3 is TGTGCCAGCACCCGGGCCGCATACGAGCAGTACTTC. This sequence encodes CASTRAAYEQYF.

Comments on this clonotype: An end of the junction does not agree with germline; a read error may underlie this. CDR3 in amino acids: CAGSQDMETQYF. Here the CDR3 DNA reads TGTGCCGGCAGCCAAGACATGGAGACCCAGTACTTC. This chain links TRBV4-2 with TRBJ2-5; D call uncertain. The CDR3 is made up of 12 amino acids. The germline gives CDR1 LGHNA, CDR2 YNFKEQ.

The chain links TRBV28 to TRBJ2-1; D unresolved. CDR1 MDHEN and CDR2 SYDVKM come from the germline V gene. Trimming stripped 6 bases from V and 9 bases from J, with 9 bases between. This CDR3 comprises 11 residues. The CDR3 region has the DNA TGTGCCAGCAGCCGCATAGCTGAGCAGTTCTTC. Amino acid sequence: CASSRIAEQFF. The whole variable domain, remainder taken from reference TRBV28 and TRBJ2-1, is DVKVTQSSRYLVKRTGEKVFLECVQDMDHENMFWYRQDPGLGLRLIYFSYDVKMKEKGDIPEGYSVSREKKERFSLILESASTNQTSMYLCASSRIAEQFFGPGTRLTVL.

The chain uses TRBV7-9 and TRBJ1-6; 8 nucleotides align to TRBD1. The CDR3 has 16 residues. Per germline, CDR1 SEHNR and CDR2 FQNEAQ (reference sequence). J gave up 6 bases and V 5 bases, and 9 bases lay outside the gene matches. CDR3 DNA: TGTGCCAGCAGCCATTTAAGGACAGGGCTTAATTCACCCCTCCACTTT. Residues: CASSHLRTGLNSPLHF.

Only a few counts were recorded for this clonotype. CDR3 residues: CASTVTWGTRVGNEQFF. CDR3 DNA: TGTGCCAGCACCGTCACCTGGGGAACCAGGGTAGGGAATGAGCAGTTCTTC. The chain employs TRBV28 and TRBJ2-1, with a weak D call TRBD1 (5 bases). The CDR3 length is 17 residues. Trimming cost V 7 bases and J 7 bases, with 26 bases left between them. The germline V gene encodes CDR1 MDHEN and CDR2 SYDVKM.

V is TRBV4-1 and J is TRBJ2-4; the D is unclear. Per germline, CDR1 MGHRA and CDR2 YSYEKL. The CDR3 extends over 14 amino acids. Trimming took off 1 base at V and 13 bases at J, with 17 bases between the two ends. CDR3 residues: CASSQVTTGVIQYF. The CDR3 DNA sequence: TGCGCCAGCAGCCAAGTCACGACTGGCGTAATACAGTACTTC.

In its sample, this clonotype was seen a few times. This sequence joins TRBV12-3 or TRBV12-4 and TRBJ1-2; 9 nucleotides agree with TRBD1. The V segment lost 4 bases and the J segment 4 bases; nucleotides outside the gene matches: 7. There are 15 residues in the CDR3. Written as DNA, the CDR3 is TGTGCCAGCAGTTCCACAGGGGGCCAGGGCTATGGCTACACCTTC. It translates to CASSSTGGQGYGYTF.

Only a few counts were recorded for this clonotype. This rearrangement joins TRBV5-1 to TRBJ1-1; 7 nucleotides align to TRBD1. Germline trimming cut 4 bases from V and 1 base from J; bases unmatched to any gene: 7. The length of the CDR3 is 15 residues. In germline, CDR1 is SGHRS, CDR2 YFSETQ. The CDR3, as DNA: TGCGCCAGCAGCCAAGAGACAGGGCAGAACACTGAAGCTTTCTTT. Amino acids: CASSQETGQNTEAFF. The full variable domain, completed using reference TRBV5-1 and TRBJ1-1, is KAGVTQTPRYLIKTRGQQVTLSCSPISGHRSVSWYQQTPGQGLQFLFEYFSETQRNKGNFPGRFSGRQFSNSRSEMNVSTLELGDSALYLCASSQETGQNTEAFFGQGTRLTVV.

The chain has TRBV5-1 and TRBJ2-5; no clear D gene. This CDR3 contains 16 residues. V lost 0 bases and J 4 bases, leaving 16 bases between the germline ends. The germline V gene has CDR1 SGHRS and CDR2 YFSETQ. CDR3 DNA: TGCGCCAGCAGCTTGGGCGGTAGTAGGGTGAGAGAGACCCAGTACTTC. This gives the protein CASSLGGSRVRETQYF.

This sequence joins TRBV12-3 or TRBV12-4 and TRBJ2-7, with 9 bases that match TRBD1. V gave up 6 bases and J gave up 5 bases; unmatched junction bases: 8. The CDR3 has 14 residues. The CDR3 DNA reads TGTGCCAGCAGACCCGGGACAGGGTTCCACGAGCAGTACTTC. It translates to CASRPGTGFHEQYF.

The J gene is TRBJ2-7, the V gene TRBV7-9, with D unclear. This CDR3 has 14 residues. Germline CDR1 is SEHNR and CDR2 is FQNEAQ (reference sequence). V was trimmed by 5 bases and J by 2 bases, leaving 13 bases between them. CDR3 sequence reads: CASSPMTPTYEQYF. The CDR3 region has the DNA TGTGCCAGCAGCCCCATGACACCTACCTACGAGCAGTACTTC.

This CDR3 reads CSVEWDTQETQYF. The CDR3 bases are TGCAGCGTGGAGTGGGACACCCAAGAGACCCAGTACTTC. The V call is TRBV29-1, the J call TRBJ2-7; perhaps TRBD1 as D (6 bases). The J call may not be correct, given that the DNA end is closer to TRBJ2-5. The germline V gene has CDR1 SQVTM and CDR2 ANQGSEA. This CDR3 spans 13 amino acids.

This chain uses TRBV4-3 with TRBJ2-6, with D unclear. Looked up from germline, CDR1 is LGHNA and CDR2 is YSLEER. CDR3 length equals 14 residues. V lost 0 bases, J lost 2 bases, and 2 bases lay in between. DNA for the CDR3: TGCGCCAGCAGCCAAGAAGCTGGGGCCAACGTCCTGACTTTC. Its translation: CASSQEAGANVLTF.

This clonotype came up a few times. The chain combines TRBV6-4 with TRBJ2-3; D is possibly TRBD1 or TRBD2 (5 bases each). The CDR3 has 13 residues. Germline CDR1 reads MRHNA; CDR2 reads SNTAGT. Trimming removed 5 bases from V and 4 bases from J, with 10 bases in between. The CDR3 nucleotides are TGTGCCAGCAGTATGGGGGACCCAGATACGCAGTATTTT. Its protein is CASSMGDPDTQYF.

Concerning this clonotype itself: One end of the junction does not line up with germline, which may come from a read error. The rearrangement uses TRBV27 and TRBJ1-1; 7 bases map to TRBD1. Germline lookup yields CDR1 MNHEY and CDR2 SMNVEV (reference sequence). This CDR3 region has 16 residues. CDR3 nucleotides: TGTGCCGGCAGGAGTTTCAAGGGACAGACGAACACTGAAGCTTTCTTT. It codes for CAGRSFKGQTNTEAFF.

This chain links TRBV4-3 with TRBJ2-1, with TRBD1 identical over 9 bases. The CDR3 has 14 amino acids. Germline values: CDR1 LGHNA, CDR2 YSLEER. V shed 4 bases and J 7 bases; nucleotides not matched to a gene: 5. This chain's CDR3 is CASSPDRGRNEQFF. The CDR3 DNA is TGCGCCAGCAGCCCGGACAGGGGTAGAAATGAGCAGTTCTTC.

In its sample, this clonotype was seen a few times. This chain's CDR3 is CSVSLGSFLSGANVLTF. In nucleotides, the CDR3 is TGCAGCGTTTCCCTCGGGAGCTTCCTCTCTGGGGCCAACGTCCTGACTTTC. This sequence joins TRBV29-1 and TRBJ2-6, with D perhaps TRBD2 (6 bases). Germline CDR1 is SQVTM and CDR2 is ANQGSEA. The CDR3 spans 17 residues. Between the trimmed V and J ends, which lost 5 bases and 0 bases, there was a span of 17 bases.

Only a few counts were recorded for this clonotype. V and J are TRBV29-1 and TRBJ2-1, with unresolved D. The CDR3 extends over 13 amino acids. Trimming shortened V by 4 bases and J by 4 bases, and 11 bases separated the two germline ends. Germline CDR1 reads SQVTM; CDR2 reads ANQGSEA. Here the CDR3 reads CSVVKVGYNEQFF. The CDR3 DNA follows: TGCAGCGTTGTAAAAGTCGGTTACAATGAGCAGTTCTTC.